In its sample, the clone carrying this TCR beta chain was seen many times. Its antigen is unknown. The cDNA had a unique molecular identifier and a template-switch universal primer site. TCRdb independently ran MiXCR on the 5' RACE reads; one entry per CDR3 protein. The sample lists 350,000 to 450,000 distinct CDR3 sequences, around a sixth seen once, with roughly 12% in the top ten. The CDR3 totals 15 residues. V dropped 2 bases and J dropped 7; count of bases not matched to a gene: 9. Germline V gene lookup returns CDR1 SGHDT and CDR2 YYEEEE. This sample was taken from a study of identical twins. Overall study results and limits: The abundant beta clonotypes from cord blood had fewer insertions, and memory repertoires had none of this. Zero-insertion results could be subject to partial confounding by invariant MAIT and iNKT cells. Monozygotic twins shared more out-of-frame TCR alpha than recombination models predicted.

The chain has TRBV5-6 and TRBJ2-7; 10 positions agree with TRBD1. What was sequenced was naive T cells sorted from blood. The clonotype originates from a man aged 50 to 60 in good health. The CDR3 region has the DNA TGTGCCAGCAGCTTCTGGGACAGGGGTTCGGGGGAGCAGTACTTC. This sequence encodes CASSFWDRGSGEQYF.